The entry below gives a single TCR beta chain sequence along with its context. Antigen: not known. J was trimmed by 4 bases and V by 2 bases; bases with no gene match: 9. There are 17 residues in the CDR3. In germline, CDR1 is MGHRA, CDR2 YSYEKL. This record belongs to a study of radiation and T cells in renal cell carcinoma. Study-wide results and limits: From baseline, blood top tumor clonotypes peaked at 2 weeks post-radiation.

Assay used: immunoSEQ multiplex PCR; TCRdb lists only in-frame clones, some missing. The sample shows approximately 100,000 clones, 70% to 90% of them seen only once. As for time point: baseline pretreatment blood. The sample's treatment: 15 Gy SBRT to primary tumor, nephrectomy 4 weeks later. After SBRT, blood was collected at 2 and 4 weeks, plus baseline. The receptor was derived from a man aged 45 to 65 with renal cell carcinoma. The chain couples TRBV4-1 to TRBJ2-1, with 9 bases aligning to TRBD2. The specimen comprised blood, sampled from a patient whose treatment included radiotherapy and nephrectomy. The CDR3 bases are TGCGCCAGCAGCCAACAAGGTAGCGGGAGAACTTACAATGAGCAGTTCTTC. Residues: CASSQQGSGRTYNEQFF.